These T cell receptor beta chains were read from a single sample in a study of OX40 agonist ivuxolimab in advanced cancers. Clones were sequenced by immunoSEQ multiplex PCR, and TCRdb holds only the in-frame ones, with some missing. The sample shows tens of thousands of clones, roughly 90% of them seen only once. The sequencing used CD4+ or CD8+ T cells sorted from blood, collected in a trial of the OX40 agonist ivuxolimab. The source is an adult with an advanced solid tumor such as melanoma, head and neck, liver or kidney cancer. Each CDR3 is given without its conserved first and last residue. The order of the fields is D gene, clone size, V gene, J gene, CDR3 protein. D genes are given only for firm matches. Clone sizes are given selectively: once, few, many, or a class where the clone is expanded.

-,once,TRBV19,TRBJ2-7,ASSRTEGKYEQY
-,-,TRBV10-3,TRBJ2-3,AISSGGRTQADTQY
TRBD2,-,TRBV19,TRBJ2-3,ASSLREAGAGDTQY
TRBD2,-,TRBV5-1,TRBJ2-7,ASRTSGSYEQY
-,once,TRBV7-9,TRBJ2-7,ASSFPHSDRQY
-,-,TRBV27,TRBJ2-6,ASSSGWSSGANVLT
-,-,TRBV11-1,TRBJ2-1,ASSLGLAAHNEQF
-,-,TRBV2,TRBJ1-5,ASSHTEASIEPQH
TRBD1,-,TRBV19,TRBJ1-5,ASSIQGVHQPQH
-,-,TRBV19,TRBJ2-2,ASRGPNTGELF